Included here is one T cell receptor beta chain sequence, with context. Its antigen remains unidentified. Assay: immunoSEQ multiplex PCR; the TCRdb copy retains only in-frame clones and omits some. The sample has 40,000 to 60,000 clones, just under 75% seen once; the top ten hold over 12%. With no exception, relapse followed autologous stem cell transplantation in all patients, and brentuximab vedotin exposure varied. V dropped 7 bases and J dropped 7 bases, with 13 bases sitting between them. There are 12 residues in the CDR3. Germline V lookup: CDR1 MNHNS, CDR2 SASEGT. The sample belongs to a study of PD-1 blockade in classical Hodgkin lymphoma. Overall study results and limits: The study found that TCR diversity rose significantly by C4D1 in CD4+ but not CD8+ cells.

The sample here was peripheral blood mononuclear cells (PBMCs), taken before the second cycle of nivolumab. The rearrangement links TRBV6-1 to TRBJ1-2; D may be TRBD1 (6 bases). The TCR originated in a human donor with classical Hodgkin lymphoma. CDR3 DNA: TGTGCCAGCACTGAGACAGGCGGTGGCTACACCTTC. It is translated as CASTETGGGYTF.